Listed below are T cell receptor beta chains from one sample, sequenced in a study of cytomegalovirus exposure and HLA in healthy donors. The protocol was immunoSEQ multiplex PCR, while the TCRdb copy is restricted to in-frame clones and leaves out a portion. This table holds approximately 130,000 clones, 81% found once. The specimen sequenced was PBMCs. The receptor set was obtained from a young man in good health and CMV-seronegative. The CDR3 runs from the conserved cysteine through the conserved F or W. D genes are given only for firm matches. The size field is filled for only some rows; it gives once, few, many or a size class.

NA	TRBV10-3	TRBJ2-5	NA	CAIRRAREKETQYF	TGTGCCATCAGGCGGGCGCGCGAAAAAGAGACCCAGTACTTC
TRBD2	TRBV4-3	TRBJ2-7	once	CASSQGTSGGYEQYF	TGCGCCAGCAGCCAAGGGACTAGCGGGGGCTACGAGCAGTACTTC
TRBD2	TRBV6-1	TRBJ2-7	NA	CASSEALGLALYYEQYF	TGTGCCAGCAGTGAAGCGCTAGGACTAGCGCTTTACTACGAGCAGTACTTC
TRBD2	TRBV5-6	TRBJ2-2	NA	CASSLREGNTGELFF	TGTGCCAGCAGCTTACGGGAGGGGAACACCGGGGAGCTGTTTTTT
TRBD1	TRBV19	TRBJ1-1	NA	CASRDRGVTEAFF	TGTGCCAGTAGGGACAGGGGAGTCACTGAAGCTTTCTTT
NA	TRBV7-9	TRBJ2-5	NA	CASSLGTASLAETQYF	TGTGCCAGCAGCTTAGGGACAGCTTCCCTCGCAGAGACCCAGTACTTC
NA	TRBV6-5	TRBJ1-1	NA	CASSFGTLNTEAFF	TGTGCCAGCAGTTTCGGGACACTAAACACTGAAGCTTTCTTT
NA	TRBV27	TRBJ2-5	NA	CATSLPGQETQYF	TGTGCCACCTCCCTCCCAGGGCAAGAGACCCAGTACTTC
NA	TRBV7-2	TRBJ2-7	once	CASSSQGVEQYF	TGTGCCAGCAGCTCGCAGGGTGTCGAGCAGTACTTC
TRBD2	TRBV7-9	TRBJ2-1	NA	CASSFGGDASYEQFF	TGTGCCAGCAGCTTCGGGGGGGACGCTTCCTATGAGCAGTTCTTC
NA	TRBV2	TRBJ1-1	NA	CASRPDIMNTEAFF	TGTGCCAGCAGACCTGACATCATGAACACTGAAGCTTTCTTT
NA	TRBV2	TRBJ1-1	NA	CASSDWGTGKEIEAFF	TGTGCCAGCAGTGACTGGGGAACGGGGAAGGAGATTGAAGCTTTCTTT
TRBD1	TRBV7-9	TRBJ1-2	NA	CASSSWTGGDYGYTF	TGTGCCAGCAGCTCCTGGACAGGGGGGGACTATGGCTACACCTTC
NA	TRBV11-2	TRBJ1-1	NA	CASSLDYGFKKKNTEAFF	TGTGCCAGCAGCTTAGATTACGGGTTCAAAAAGAAGAACACTGAAGCTTTCTTT
TRBD1	TRBV18	TRBJ2-7	NA	CASSQGQGSEQYF	TGTGCCAGCTCACAAGGACAGGGTTCCGAGCAGTACTTC
NA	TRBV11-1	TRBJ2-7	NA	CASALTAGTLYEQYF	TGTGCCAGCGCATTAACCGCGGGGACCCTCTACGAGCAGTACTTC
TRBD2	TRBV9	TRBJ2-2	NA	CASSVTSGGAGTGELFF	TGTGCCAGCAGCGTGACTAGCGGGGGGGCAGGCACCGGGGAGCTGTTTTTT
TRBD1	TRBV4-3	TRBJ1-5	few	CASSQADRGDQPQHF	TGCGCCAGCAGCCAAGCGGACAGGGGAGACCAGCCCCAGCATTTT
NA	TRBV2	TRBJ1-2	NA	CATLQGRVNGYTF	TGTGCCACCCTACAGGGACGGGTAAATGGCTACACCTTC
NA	TRBV27	TRBJ1-5	NA	CASSPRNQPQHF	TGTGCCAGCAGTCCTCGCAATCAGCCCCAGCATTTT
NA	TRBV4-3	TRBJ2-3	few	CASSQREGTTNTQYF	TGCGCCAGCAGCCAACGCGAGGGGACAACCAATACGCAGTATTTT
NA	TRBV7-2	TRBJ1-3	NA	CASSLTGSGWRSGNTIYF	TGTGCCAGCAGCTTAACAGGGTCAGGGTGGAGATCTGGAAACACCATATATTTT
TRBD1	TRBV5-1	TRBJ2-3	NA	CASSLGDRAQYF	TGCGCCAGCAGCTTGGGAGACAGGGCCCAGTATTTT
NA	TRBV27	TRBJ1-5	NA	CASSPLSRVYSNQPQHF	TGTGCCAGCAGTCCGCTTTCGAGGGTGTATAGCAATCAGCCCCAGCATTTT
NA	TRBV4-1	TRBJ2-7	NA	CASSHPRGSYEQYF	TGCGCCAGCAGCCACCCCAGGGGCTCCTACGAGCAGTACTTC
NA	TRBV7-8	TRBJ1-5	NA	CASSLPGNSNQPQHF	TGTGCCAGCAGCTTACCAGGGAATAGCAATCAGCCCCAGCATTTT
NA	TRBV14	TRBJ1-2	once	CASSPDRRYGYTF	TGTGCCAGCAGCCCCGACAGACGCTATGGCTACACCTTC
NA	TRBV25-1	TRBJ1-2	NA	CASSEPGSTSYGYTF	TGTGCCAGCAGTGAACCGGGATCGACTTCCTATGGCTACACCTTC
TRBD1	TRBV14	TRBJ2-1	NA	CASSPEDRGLYNEQFF	TGTGCCAGCAGCCCCGAGGACAGGGGGCTCTACAATGAGCAGTTCTTC
TRBD2	TRBV6-4	TRBJ2-1	NA	CASSDISGGASYNEQFF	TGTGCCAGCAGTGACATTAGCGGGGGGGCCTCCTACAATGAGCAGTTCTTC
TRBD1	TRBV5-4	TRBJ2-1	NA	CASSFQPRDRAYNEQFF	TGTGCCAGCAGCTTCCAACCGCGGGACAGGGCCTACAATGAGCAGTTCTTC